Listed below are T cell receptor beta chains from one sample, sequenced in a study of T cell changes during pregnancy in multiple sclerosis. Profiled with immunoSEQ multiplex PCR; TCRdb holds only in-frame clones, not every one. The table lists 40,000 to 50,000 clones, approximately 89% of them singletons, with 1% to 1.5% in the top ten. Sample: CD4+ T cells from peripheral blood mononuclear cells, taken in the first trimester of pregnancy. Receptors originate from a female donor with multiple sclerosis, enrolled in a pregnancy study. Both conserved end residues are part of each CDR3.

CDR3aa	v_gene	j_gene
CASSQTGDGGEQYF	TRBV19	TRBJ2-7
CASSQTGGRINYGYTF	TRBV4-1	TRBJ1-2
CASSLDPGVKTGELFF	TRBV5-6	TRBJ2-2
CAWSRGVDTEAFF	TRBV30	TRBJ1-1
CSVTLRITDTQYF	TRBV29-1	TRBJ2-3
CSVRITSSYEQYF	TRBV29-1	TRBJ2-7
CASSPPQGAGGTGELFF	TRBV28	TRBJ2-2
CASSYTGFMNTEAFF	TRBV6-5	TRBJ1-1
CASSSTGDHEQFF	TRBV7-9	TRBJ2-1
CASRTGGGYEQYF	TRBV28	TRBJ2-7
CASSEMTVGSEPQHF	TRBV28	TRBJ1-5
CASSRGQGSYEQYF	TRBV19	TRBJ2-7
CASSRGGQVNTGELFF	TRBV23-1	TRBJ2-2
CASSATGQVNTGELFF	TRBV6-1	TRBJ2-2
CASSPRGPVYLTEAFF	TRBV18	TRBJ1-1
CASSQPDREDEKLFF	TRBV4-3	TRBJ1-4
CASSELAGGPKEQYF	TRBV27	TRBJ2-5
CASSPPTGSTYEQYF	TRBV7-6	TRBJ2-7
CASSLATTTDFNEQFF	TRBV7-2	TRBJ2-1
CASSLLGGRGHYGYTF	TRBV5-4	TRBJ1-2
CASTEGGRRANEQFF	TRBV5-1	TRBJ2-1
CSARTGVFGRANYNEQFF	TRBV29-1	TRBJ2-1
CASGKDRSNTGELFF	TRBV25-1	TRBJ2-2
CASSLDREIGGYTF	TRBV5-4	TRBJ1-2
CASSGVAGGGTDTQYF	TRBV5-1	TRBJ2-3
CASTTRFWSFYEQYF	TRBV6-5	TRBJ2-7
CASSIGGNEKLFF	TRBV19	TRBJ1-4
CASSPPGQGKTGYTF	TRBV28	TRBJ1-2
CASSLDRGREGADTQYF	TRBV5-6	TRBJ2-3
CASSVEQGFYGYTF	TRBV6-6	TRBJ1-2
CASSQGGGGEKLFF	TRBV4-3	TRBJ1-4
CASSIGLADIQYF	TRBV19	TRBJ2-4
CASSQGLAGVSTDTQYF	TRBV10-1	TRBJ2-3